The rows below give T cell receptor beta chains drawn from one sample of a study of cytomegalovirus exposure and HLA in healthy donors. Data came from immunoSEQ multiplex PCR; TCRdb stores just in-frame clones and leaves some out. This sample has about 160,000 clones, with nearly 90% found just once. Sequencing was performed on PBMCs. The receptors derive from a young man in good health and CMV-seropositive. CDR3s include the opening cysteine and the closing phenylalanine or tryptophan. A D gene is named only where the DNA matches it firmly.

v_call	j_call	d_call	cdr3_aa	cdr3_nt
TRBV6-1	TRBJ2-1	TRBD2	CASSEVESSGLNEQFF	TGTGCCAGCAGTGAAGTAGAGTCTAGCGGACTCAATGAGCAGTTCTTC
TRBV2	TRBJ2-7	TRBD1	CASSARQGPMF	TGTGCCAGCAGTGCTCGACAGGGGCCAATGTTC
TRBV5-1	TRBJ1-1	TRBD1	CASRPGDRSLQTEAFF	TGCGCCAGCAGACCCGGGGACAGGTCCCTGCAAACTGAAGCTTTCTTT
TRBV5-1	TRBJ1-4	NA	CASPPGVGEKLFF	TGCGCCAGCCCCCCGGGGGTTGGTGAAAAACTGTTTTTT
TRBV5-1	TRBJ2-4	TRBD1	CASSRTGGAVLVGAKNIQYF	TGCGCCAGCAGCAGGACAGGGGGCGCGGTTTTAGTAGGGGCCAAAAACATTCAGTACTTC
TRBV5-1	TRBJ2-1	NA	CASSLAQGRNEQFF	TGCGCCAGCAGCTTGGCACAGGGGAGGAATGAGCAGTTCTTC
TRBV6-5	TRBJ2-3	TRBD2	CATRLAPVSTDTQYF	TGTGCCACCCGACTAGCTCCAGTCAGCACAGATACGCAGTATTTT
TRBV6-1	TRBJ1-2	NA	CASSERRPTRYGYTF	TGTGCCAGCAGTGAAAGAAGGCCTACTAGATATGGCTACACCTTC
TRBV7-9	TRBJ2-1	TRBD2	CASSPRTSGTPDDYNEQFF	TGTGCCAGCAGCCCCCGGACTAGCGGGACCCCTGACGATTACAATGAGCAGTTCTTC
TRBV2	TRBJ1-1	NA	CASSEERVLAEAFF	TGTGCCAGCAGTGAAGAACGGGTTTTGGCTGAAGCTTTCTTT